This TCR beta chain was identified in a study of T cell responses to AZD1222 COVID-19 vaccine. About the research overall: The analysis combined second doses at about 4 or about 12 weeks. Study-wide results and limits: Repertoire sampling was restricted to post-peak T cell response timepoints. Two AZD1222 doses significantly raised spike-specific TCR breadth and depth over controls.

The CDR3 covers 15 residues. Trimming shortened V by 5 bases and J by 4 bases, and 12 bases separated the two germline ends. The V gene's germline CDR1 is SGHTA and CDR2 FQGTGA. Comments on this clone: The antigen is unknown.

The assay was immunoSEQ multiplex PCR, and TCRdb's table has in-frame clones only and misses some. The table records about 150,000 clones, less than 95% of them present only once. The TCR comes from an adult in good health. Sample: peripheral blood, taken on day 0 of AZD1222 vaccination. The V gene is TRBV7-3, the J gene TRBJ2-6, with D maybe TRBD1 (6 bases). The CDR3 DNA sequence: TGTGCCAGCAGCGCTGCAGGGGACGGGGCCAACGTCCTGACTTTC. Protein: CASSAAGDGANVLTF.